The subject of this entry is one T cell receptor beta chain. The sample belongs to a study of response to subunit inactivated influenza vaccine. Trimming left V 6 bases short and J 0 bases short, with 12 bases between. This CDR3 region has 15 residues. Looked up from germline, CDR1 is MNHEY and CDR2 is SMNVEV (reference sequence). TCRdb reanalysed the RT-PCR reads using MiXCR and keeps one entry per CDR3 protein. The sample lists about 780,000 distinct CDR3 sequences; 18% were seen once. Specimen: PBMCs from blood, collected 5 to 6 days after vaccination. The sequence was obtained from a man between 45 and 60 years old who received an inactivated influenza vaccine. The gene calls are TRBV27 and TRBJ1-5; D is undetermined. The CDR3 loop reads CASSLEGHSNQPQHF. The CDR3 coding sequence is TGTGCCAGCAGCCTCGAGGGCCATAGCAATCAGCCCCAGCATTTT.